This T cell receptor gamma chain was sequenced in a study of γδ T cells in repeated Plasmodium falciparum infection. TCRdb reprocessed the multiplex PCR reads through CATT. This table has about 30,000 gamma-chain clones, approximately 1.5% appearing once. Flow sorting of PBMC yielded separate Vgamma9/Vdelta2+ and Vdelta2-negative gammadelta T cell populations for bulk repertoire analysis. This clone has a handful of counts. A far larger clone is one base from this, pointing to a likely read error. This same CDR3 is encoded by further DNA sequences in the sample. The CDR3 totals 18 residues. Germline-derived CDR1 and CDR2 are GITISATS and ISYDGTV (reference sequence).

The receptor was isolated from a pool of human donors (malaria-infected and uninfected, not separated). This chain uses TRGV9 with TRGJP. TCRdb supplies no J gene; here it was assigned by aligning the nucleotide sequence to germline. The specimen sequenced was gamma-delta T cells from blood. The CDR3, as DNA: TGTGCCCTGTGGGAGGCTCAGAGTAGAGAGTTGGGCAAAAAAATCAAGGTATTT. It encodes CALWEAQSRELGKKIKVF.